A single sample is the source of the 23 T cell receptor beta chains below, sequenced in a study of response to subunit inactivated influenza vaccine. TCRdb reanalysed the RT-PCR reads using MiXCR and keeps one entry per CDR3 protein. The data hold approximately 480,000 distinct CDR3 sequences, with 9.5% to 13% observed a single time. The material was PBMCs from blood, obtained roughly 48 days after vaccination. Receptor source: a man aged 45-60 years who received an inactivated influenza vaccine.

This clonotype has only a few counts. The CDR3 loop is CASLDPTGRLADTQYF. CDR3 DNA: TGTGCCTCCCTCGACCCGACAGGGAGGTTGGCAGATACGCAGTATTTT. This sequence joins TRBV10-3 and TRBJ2-3, with a tentative D call TRBD1 (7 bases). CDR1 is ENHRY, CDR2 SYGVKD, per germline. This CDR3 has 16 residues. V lost 11 bases to trimming and J lost 4 bases, with 25 bases between them.

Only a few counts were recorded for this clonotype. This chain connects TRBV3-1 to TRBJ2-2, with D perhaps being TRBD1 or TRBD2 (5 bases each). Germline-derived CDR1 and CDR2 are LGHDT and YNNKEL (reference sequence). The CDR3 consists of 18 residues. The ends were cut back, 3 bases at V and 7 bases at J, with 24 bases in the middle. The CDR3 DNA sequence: TGTGCCAGCAGCCAGGGTTTTAAACGGTCATGGGACGACGGGGAGCTGTTTTTT. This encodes CASSQGFKRSWDDGELFF.

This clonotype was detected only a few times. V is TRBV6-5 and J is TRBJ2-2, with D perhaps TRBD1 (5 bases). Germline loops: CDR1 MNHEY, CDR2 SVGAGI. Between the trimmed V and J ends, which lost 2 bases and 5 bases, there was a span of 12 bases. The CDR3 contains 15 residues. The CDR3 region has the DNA TGTGCCAGCAGTTACCTAGGGGTGGGGACCGGGGAGCTGTTTTTT. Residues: CASSYLGVGTGELFF.

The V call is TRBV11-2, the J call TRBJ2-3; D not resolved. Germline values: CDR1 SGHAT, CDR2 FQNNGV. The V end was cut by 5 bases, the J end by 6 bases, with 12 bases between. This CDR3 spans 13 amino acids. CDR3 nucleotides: TGTGCCAGCAGCCCCCTCCCCACGGATACGCAGTATTTT. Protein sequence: CASSPLPTDTQYF.

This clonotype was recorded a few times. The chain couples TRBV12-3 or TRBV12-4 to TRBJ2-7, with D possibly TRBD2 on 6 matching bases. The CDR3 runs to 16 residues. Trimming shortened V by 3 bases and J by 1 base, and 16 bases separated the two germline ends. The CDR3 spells CASSFPWEAPSYEQYF. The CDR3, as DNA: TGTGCCAGCAGTTTTCCCTGGGAGGCTCCATCCTACGAGCAGTACTTC.

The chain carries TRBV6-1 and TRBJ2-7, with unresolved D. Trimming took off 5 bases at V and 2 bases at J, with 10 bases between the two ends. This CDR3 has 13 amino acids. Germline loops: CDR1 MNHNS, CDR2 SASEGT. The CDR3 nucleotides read TGTGCCAGCAGTCGCCCCCTAACCTACGAGCAGTACTTC. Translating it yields CASSRPLTYEQYF.

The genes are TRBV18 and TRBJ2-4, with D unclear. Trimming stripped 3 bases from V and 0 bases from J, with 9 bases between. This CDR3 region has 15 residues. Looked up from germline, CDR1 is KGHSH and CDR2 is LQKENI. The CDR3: CASSPGSVAKNIQYF. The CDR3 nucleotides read TGTGCCAGCTCACCGGGCAGCGTAGCCAAAAACATTCAGTACTTC.

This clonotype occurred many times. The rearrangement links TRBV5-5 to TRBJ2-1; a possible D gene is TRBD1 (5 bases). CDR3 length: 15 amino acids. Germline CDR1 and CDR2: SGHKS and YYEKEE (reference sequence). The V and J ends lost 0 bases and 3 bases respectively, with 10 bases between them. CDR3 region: CASSLESGHYNEQFF. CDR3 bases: TGTGCCAGCAGCTTGGAGTCAGGGCACTACAATGAGCAGTTCTTC.

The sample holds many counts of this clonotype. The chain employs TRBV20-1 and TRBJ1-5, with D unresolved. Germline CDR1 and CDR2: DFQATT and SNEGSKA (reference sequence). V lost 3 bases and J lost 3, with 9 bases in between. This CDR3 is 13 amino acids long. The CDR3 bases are TGCAGTGCTAGTAATGATTACAATCAGCCCCAGCATTTT. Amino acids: CSASNDYNQPQHF.

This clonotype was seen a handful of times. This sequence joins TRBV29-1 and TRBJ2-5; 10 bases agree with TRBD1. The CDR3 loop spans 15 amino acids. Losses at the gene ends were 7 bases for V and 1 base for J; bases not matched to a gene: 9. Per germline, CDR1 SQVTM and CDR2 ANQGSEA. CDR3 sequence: CSATRQGASQETQYF. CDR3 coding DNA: TGCAGCGCCACCAGACAGGGGGCGTCCCAAGAGACCCAGTACTTC.

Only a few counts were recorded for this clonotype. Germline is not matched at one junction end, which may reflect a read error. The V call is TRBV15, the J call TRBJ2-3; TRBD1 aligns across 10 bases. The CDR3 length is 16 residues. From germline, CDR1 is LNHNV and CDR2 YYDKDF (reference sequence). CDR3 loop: CATSGDRGLRTDTQYF. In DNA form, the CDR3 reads TGTGCCACCAGCGGAGACAGGGGGCTCAGGACAGATACGCAGTATTTT.

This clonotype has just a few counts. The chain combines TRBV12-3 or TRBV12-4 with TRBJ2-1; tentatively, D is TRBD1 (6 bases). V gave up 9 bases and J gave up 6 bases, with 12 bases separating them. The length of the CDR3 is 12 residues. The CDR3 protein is CASTGTLNEQFF. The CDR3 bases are TGTGCCAGTACCGGGACACTCAATGAGCAGTTCTTC.

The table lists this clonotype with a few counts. The CDR3 coding sequence is TGCAGTGCCCGGGACACAAGCAATCAGCCCCAGCATTTT. Translated, it gives CSARDTSNQPQHF. The rearrangement uses TRBV20-1 and TRBJ1-5; maybe TRBD1 (6 bases). Germline CDR1 and CDR2: DFQATT and SNEGSKA (reference sequence). The CDR3 spans 13 residues. V shed 6 bases and J shed 1 base, with 10 bases lying between them.

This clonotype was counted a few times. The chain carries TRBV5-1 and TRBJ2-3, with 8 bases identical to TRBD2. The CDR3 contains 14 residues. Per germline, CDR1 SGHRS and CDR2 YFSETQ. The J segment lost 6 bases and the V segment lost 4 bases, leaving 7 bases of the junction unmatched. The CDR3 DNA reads TGCGCCAGCAGCCCCAGCGGGAGTAAGGATACGCAGTATTTT. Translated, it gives CASSPSGSKDTQYF.

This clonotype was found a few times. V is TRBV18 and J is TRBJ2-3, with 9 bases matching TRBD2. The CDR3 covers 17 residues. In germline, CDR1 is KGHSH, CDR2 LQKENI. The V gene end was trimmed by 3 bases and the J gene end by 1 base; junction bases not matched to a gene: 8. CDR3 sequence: CASSPDNSGSGTDTQYF. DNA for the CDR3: TGTGCCAGCTCACCCGACAATAGCGGGAGCGGCACAGATACGCAGTATTTT.

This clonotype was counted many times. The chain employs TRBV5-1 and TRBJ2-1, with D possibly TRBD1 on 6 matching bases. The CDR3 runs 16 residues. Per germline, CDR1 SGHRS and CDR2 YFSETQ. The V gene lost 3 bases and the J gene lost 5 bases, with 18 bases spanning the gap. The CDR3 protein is CASSSIRGARDNEQFF. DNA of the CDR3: TGCGCCAGCAGCTCAATCAGGGGCGCGCGAGACAATGAGCAGTTCTTC.

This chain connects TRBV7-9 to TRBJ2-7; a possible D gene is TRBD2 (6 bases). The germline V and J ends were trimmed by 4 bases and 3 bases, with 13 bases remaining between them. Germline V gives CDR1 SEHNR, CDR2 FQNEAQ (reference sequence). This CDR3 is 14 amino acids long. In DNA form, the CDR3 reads TGTGCCAGCAGCTCCCCCCCGGGAGTCTACGAGCAGTACTTC. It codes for CASSSPPGVYEQYF. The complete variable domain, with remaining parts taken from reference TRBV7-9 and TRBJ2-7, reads DTGVSQNPRHKITKRGQNVTFRCDPISEHNRLYWYRQTLGQGPEFLTYFQNEAQLEKSRLLSDRFSAERPKGSFSTLEIQRTEQGDSAMYLCASSSPPGVYEQYFGPGTRLTVT.

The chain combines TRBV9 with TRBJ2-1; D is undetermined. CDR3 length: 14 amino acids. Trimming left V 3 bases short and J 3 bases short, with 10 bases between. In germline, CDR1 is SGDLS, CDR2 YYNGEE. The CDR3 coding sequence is TGTGCCAGCAGCGCCCTTGACAACTACAATGAGCAGTTCTTC. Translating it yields CASSALDNYNEQFF.

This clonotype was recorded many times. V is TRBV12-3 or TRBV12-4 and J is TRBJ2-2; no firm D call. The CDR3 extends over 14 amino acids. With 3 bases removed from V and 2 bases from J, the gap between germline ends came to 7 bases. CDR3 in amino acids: CASSLLPNTGELFF. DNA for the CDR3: TGTGCCAGCAGTTTGCTACCTAACACCGGGGAGCTGTTTTTT.

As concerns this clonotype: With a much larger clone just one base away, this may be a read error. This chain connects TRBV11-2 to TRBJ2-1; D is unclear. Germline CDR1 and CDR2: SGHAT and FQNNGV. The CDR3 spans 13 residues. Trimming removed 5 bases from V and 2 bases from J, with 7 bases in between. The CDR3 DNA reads TGTGCCAGCAGCCCTCCGACCTACAATGAGCAGTTCTTC. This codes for CASSPPTYNEQFF.

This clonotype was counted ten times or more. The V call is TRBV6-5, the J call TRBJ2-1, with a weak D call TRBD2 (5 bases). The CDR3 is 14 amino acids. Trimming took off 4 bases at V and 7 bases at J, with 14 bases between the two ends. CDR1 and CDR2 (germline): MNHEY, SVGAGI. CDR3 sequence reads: CASSSRVRYNEQFF. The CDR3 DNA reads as TGTGCCAGCAGTTCGCGGGTTCGGTATAATGAGCAGTTCTTC.

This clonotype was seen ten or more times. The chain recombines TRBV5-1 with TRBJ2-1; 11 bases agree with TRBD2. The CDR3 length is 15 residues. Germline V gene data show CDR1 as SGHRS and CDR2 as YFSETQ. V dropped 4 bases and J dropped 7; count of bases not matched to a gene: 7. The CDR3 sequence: CASSGVAGGENEQFF. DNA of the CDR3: TGCGCCAGCAGCGGAGTAGCGGGAGGGGAAAATGAGCAGTTCTTC.

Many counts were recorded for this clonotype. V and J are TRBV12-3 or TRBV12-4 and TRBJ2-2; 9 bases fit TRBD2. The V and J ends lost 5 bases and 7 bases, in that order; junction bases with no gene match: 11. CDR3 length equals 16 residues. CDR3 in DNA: TGTGCCAGCAGTCCGGCCGGTGCGGGGGGGTTCGGGGAGCTGTTTTTT. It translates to CASSPAGAGGFGELFF.